The 4 T cell receptor beta chains below were found in one sample sequenced in a study of Graves' ophthalmopathy and Graves' hyperthyroidism. Amplification targeted the TCR beta CDR3 regions, with RNA transcripts as the source material. Scientists carried out first-round RT-PCR using HTBI primers and then a second-round multiplex PCR. A single record per CDR3 protein comes from TCRdb applying MiXCR to the multiplex PCR reads. The data hold tens of thousands of distinct CDR3 sequences, with over 45% observed a single time. Sequencing input: peripheral blood. The receptors derive from an adult man with Graves' ophthalmopathy.

This clonotype was recorded at least ten times. The chain joins TRBV19 to TRBJ1-1; D remains ambiguous. Deletions cut 3 bases from V and 1 base from J, with 9 bases between. Germline V lookup: CDR1 LNHDA, CDR2 SQIVND (reference sequence). This CDR3 contains 14 residues. CDR3 in amino acids: CASSMIPGNTEAFF. In nucleotides, the CDR3 is TGTGCCAGTAGTATGATCCCAGGGAACACTGAAGCTTTCTTT.

Many counts were recorded for this clonotype. The rearrangement joins TRBV16 to TRBJ2-2, with unresolved D. The CDR3 has 14 residues. The V end lost 1 base, the J end lost 6 bases, and 9 bases lay between the germline ends. The germline V gene encodes CDR1 KGHSY and CDR2 FQNENV. Here the CDR3 reads CASSQFPWSGELFF. The CDR3 DNA sequence: TGTGCCAGCAGCCAATTCCCTTGGTCCGGGGAGCTGTTTTTT. The complete variable domain, with remaining parts taken from reference TRBV16 and TRBJ2-2, reads GEEVAQTPKHLVRGEGQKAKLYCAPIKGHSYVFWYQQVLKNEFKFLISFQNENVFDETGMPKERFSAKCLPNSPCSLEIQATKLEDSAVYFCASSQFPWSGELFFGEGSRLTVL.

V and J are TRBV12-5 and TRBJ2-3, with D unresolved. V was cut by 8 bases and J by 0 bases, with 18 bases left in between. In germline, CDR1 is LGHNT, CDR2 FRNRAP. The CDR3 length is 16 residues. The CDR3: CASSGRWGGSTDTQYF. CDR3 bases: TGTGCTAGTTCTGGTCGGTGGGGTGGGAGCACAGATACGCAGTATTTT.

The table lists this clonotype with many counts. This chain links TRBV5-1 with TRBJ2-3; D is ambiguous. Germline V gene sequence: CDR1 SGHRS, CDR2 YFSETQ. The length of the CDR3 is 13 residues. Deletions cut 1 base from V and 5 bases from J, with 8 bases between. CDR3 DNA: TGCGCCAGCAGCTTGAATGATAAAGATACGCAGTATTTT. This gives the protein CASSLNDKDTQYF.